This T cell receptor (beta chain) is from a study of brain metastases from non-small cell lung cancer. Trimming at V came to 5 bases and at J to 9 bases, leaving 8 bases not matched to a gene. Germline assignment: CDR1 SGHDT and CDR2 YYEEEE. The CDR3 is made up of 13 amino acids. Method: immunoSEQ multiplex PCR; TCRdb's copy keeps in-frame clones and lacks some. In the table there are 4,500 or so clones, about four fifths of which are singletons. The specimen was primary lung tumor tissue. This chain links TRBV5-6 with TRBJ2-1, with 7 bases aligning to TRBD1. This TCR was recovered from a donor aged 40 or over with non-small cell lung cancer. The CDR3 DNA reads as TGTGCCAGCAGTTTTACAGGGGCCGGTGAGCAGTTCTTC. Amino acids: CASSFTGAGEQFF.